This T cell receptor (beta chain) was sequenced during a study of tumor-infiltrating lymphocytes in oesophageal squamous cell carcinoma. This clonotype showed up just a few times. Each CDR3 protein gets one entry after TCRdb re-called the PCR reads with MiXCR. The data show approximately 12,000 distinct CDR3 sequences, roughly 60% seen once. The V gene lost 3 bases and the J gene lost 5 bases, with 10 bases spanning the gap. CDR3 length: 13 amino acids. Germline V gives CDR1 SGHTA, CDR2 FQGTGA. The clonotype comes from a male donor with esophageal squamous cell carcinoma. The chain has TRBV7-3 and TRBJ1-1; weak D call: TRBD1 (5 bases). Sample: esophageal tumor tissue. The CDR3 coding sequence is TGTGCCAGCAGCTTTGGGGGGGGGACTGAAGCTTTCTTT. Its protein product is CASSFGGGTEAFF.